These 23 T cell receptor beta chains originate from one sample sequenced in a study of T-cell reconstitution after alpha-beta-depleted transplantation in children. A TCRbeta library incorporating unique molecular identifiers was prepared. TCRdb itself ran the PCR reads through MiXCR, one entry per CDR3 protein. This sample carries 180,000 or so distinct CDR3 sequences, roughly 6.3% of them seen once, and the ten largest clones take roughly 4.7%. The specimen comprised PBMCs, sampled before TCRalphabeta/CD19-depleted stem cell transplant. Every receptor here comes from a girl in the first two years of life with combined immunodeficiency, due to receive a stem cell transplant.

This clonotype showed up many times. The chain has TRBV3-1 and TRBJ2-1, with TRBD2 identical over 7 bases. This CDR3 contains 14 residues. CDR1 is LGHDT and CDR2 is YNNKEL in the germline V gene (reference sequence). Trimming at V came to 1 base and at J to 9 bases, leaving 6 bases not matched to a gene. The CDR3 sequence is CASSQGLASPEQFF. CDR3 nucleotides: TGTGCCAGCAGCCAAGGACTAGCATCCCCTGAGCAGTTCTTC.

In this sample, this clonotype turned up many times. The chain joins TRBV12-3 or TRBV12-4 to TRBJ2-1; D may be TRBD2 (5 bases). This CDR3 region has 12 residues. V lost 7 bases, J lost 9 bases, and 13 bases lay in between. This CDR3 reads CASTVSGSEQFF. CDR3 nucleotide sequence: TGTGCCAGCACGGTTTCGGGGAGTGAGCAGTTCTTC.

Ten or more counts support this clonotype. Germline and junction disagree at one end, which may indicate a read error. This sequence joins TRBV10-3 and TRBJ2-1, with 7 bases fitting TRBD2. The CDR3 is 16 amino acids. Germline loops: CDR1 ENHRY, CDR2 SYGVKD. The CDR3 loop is CAIGEVGLGAYNEQFF. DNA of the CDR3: TGTGCCATCGGTGAAGTAGGACTAGGAGCCTACAATGAGCAGTTCTTC.

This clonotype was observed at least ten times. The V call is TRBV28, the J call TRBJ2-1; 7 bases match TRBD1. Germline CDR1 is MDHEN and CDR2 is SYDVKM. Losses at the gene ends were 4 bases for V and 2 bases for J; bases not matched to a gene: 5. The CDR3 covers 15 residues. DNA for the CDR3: TGTGCCAGCAGTTCCGACAGGGTACCCTACAATGAGCAGTTCTTC. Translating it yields CASSSDRVPYNEQFF. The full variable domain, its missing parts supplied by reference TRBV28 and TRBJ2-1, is DVKVTQSSRYLVKRTGEKVFLECVQDMDHENMFWYRQDPGLGLRLIYFSYDVKMKEKGDIPEGYSVSREKKERFSLILESASTNQTSMYLCASSSDRVPYNEQFFGPGTRLTVL.

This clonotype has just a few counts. The CDR3 is CASSLFGGRLVSGANVLTF. DNA of the CDR3: TGCGCCAGCAGCCTGTTTGGAGGGAGACTTGTCTCTGGGGCCAACGTCCTGACTTTC. The chain carries TRBV4-3 and TRBJ2-6, with a possible D match to TRBD2 (6 bases). V was trimmed by 4 bases and J by 0 bases, leaving 19 bases between them. Germline-derived CDR1 and CDR2 are LGHNA and YSLEER. CDR3 length equals 19 residues.

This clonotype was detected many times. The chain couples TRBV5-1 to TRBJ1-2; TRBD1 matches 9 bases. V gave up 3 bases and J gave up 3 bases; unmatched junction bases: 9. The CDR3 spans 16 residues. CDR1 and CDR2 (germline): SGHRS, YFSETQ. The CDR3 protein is CASSSFRTGEDYGYTF. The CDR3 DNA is TGCGCCAGCAGCTCCTTCAGGACAGGGGAGGACTATGGCTACACCTTC.

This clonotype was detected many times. The CDR3 reads CASSFGGTSGPYEQYF. The CDR3, as DNA: TGTGCCAGCAGTTTCGGCGGGACTAGCGGCCCCTACGAGCAGTACTTC. The chain employs TRBV27 and TRBJ2-7; 11 bases are shared with TRBD2. From germline, CDR1 is MNHEY and CDR2 SMNVEV (reference sequence). V gave up 3 bases and J gave up 2 bases; unmatched junction bases: 6. CDR3 length: 16 residues.

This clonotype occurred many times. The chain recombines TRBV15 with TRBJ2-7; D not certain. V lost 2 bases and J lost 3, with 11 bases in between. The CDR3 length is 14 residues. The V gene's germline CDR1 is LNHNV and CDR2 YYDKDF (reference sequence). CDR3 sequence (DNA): TGTGCCACCAGCAGACCAAACACCCTCTACGAGCAGTACTTC. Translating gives CATSRPNTLYEQYF.

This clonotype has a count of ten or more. The DNA for the CDR3 is TGTGCCAGCAGCTTATCATATTACAATGAGCAGTTCTTC. It specifies CASSLSYYNEQFF. This chain uses TRBV7-2 with TRBJ2-1; unclear D gene. Trimming shortened V by 2 bases and J by 4 bases, and 6 bases separated the two germline ends. The CDR3 sequence is 13 residues long. The V gene's germline CDR1 is SGHTA and CDR2 FQGNSA.

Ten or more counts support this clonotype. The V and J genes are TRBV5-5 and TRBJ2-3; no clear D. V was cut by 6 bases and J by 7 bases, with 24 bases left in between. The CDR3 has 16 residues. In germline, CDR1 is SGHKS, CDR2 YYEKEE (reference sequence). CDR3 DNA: TGTGCCAGCACCGCTTGGAACAGTTTCGGTTGGAATACGCAGTATTTT. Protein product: CASTAWNSFGWNTQYF.

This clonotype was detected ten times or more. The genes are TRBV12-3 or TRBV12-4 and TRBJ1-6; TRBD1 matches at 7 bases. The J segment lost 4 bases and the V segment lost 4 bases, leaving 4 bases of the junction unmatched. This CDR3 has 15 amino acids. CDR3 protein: CASSSGTAYNSPLHF. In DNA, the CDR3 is TGTGCCAGCAGTTCCGGGACAGCTTATAATTCACCCCTCCACTTT.

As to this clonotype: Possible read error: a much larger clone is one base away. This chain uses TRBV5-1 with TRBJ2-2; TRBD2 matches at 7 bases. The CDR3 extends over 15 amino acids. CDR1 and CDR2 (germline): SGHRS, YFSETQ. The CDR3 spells CASSGGLGNAGELFF. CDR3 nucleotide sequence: TGCGCCAGCAGCGGTGGACTAGGGAACGCCGGGGAGCTGTTTTTT.

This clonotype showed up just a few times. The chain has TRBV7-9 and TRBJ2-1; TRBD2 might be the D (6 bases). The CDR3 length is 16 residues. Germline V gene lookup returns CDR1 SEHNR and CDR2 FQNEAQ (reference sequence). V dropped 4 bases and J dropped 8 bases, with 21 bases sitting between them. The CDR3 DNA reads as TGTGCCAGCAGCTCTGCAACCGGGACTCGCGCCCATGAGCAGTTCTTC. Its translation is CASSSATGTRAHEQFF.

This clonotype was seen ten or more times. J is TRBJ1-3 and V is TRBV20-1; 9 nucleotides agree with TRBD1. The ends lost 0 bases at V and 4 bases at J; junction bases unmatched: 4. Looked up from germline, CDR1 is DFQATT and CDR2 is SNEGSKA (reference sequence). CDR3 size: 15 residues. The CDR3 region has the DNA TGCAGTGCTAGAGAAACAGGGGGCGTAGGAAACACCATATATTTT. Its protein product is CSARETGGVGNTIYF.

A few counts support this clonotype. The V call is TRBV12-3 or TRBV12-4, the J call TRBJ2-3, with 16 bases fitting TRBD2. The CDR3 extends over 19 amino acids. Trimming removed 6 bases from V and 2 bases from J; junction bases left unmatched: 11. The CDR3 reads CASSYKGLAGGPHTDTQYF. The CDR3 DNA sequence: TGTGCCAGCAGCTACAAGGGACTAGCGGGAGGGCCCCACACAGATACGCAGTATTTT.

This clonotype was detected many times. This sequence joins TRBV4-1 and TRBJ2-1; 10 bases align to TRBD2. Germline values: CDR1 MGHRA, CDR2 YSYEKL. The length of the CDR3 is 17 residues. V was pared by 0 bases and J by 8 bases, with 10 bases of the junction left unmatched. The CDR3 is CASSQESVSGGVDEQFF. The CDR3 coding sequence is TGCGCCAGCAGCCAAGAAAGCGTGAGCGGGGGGGTTGATGAGCAGTTCTTC.

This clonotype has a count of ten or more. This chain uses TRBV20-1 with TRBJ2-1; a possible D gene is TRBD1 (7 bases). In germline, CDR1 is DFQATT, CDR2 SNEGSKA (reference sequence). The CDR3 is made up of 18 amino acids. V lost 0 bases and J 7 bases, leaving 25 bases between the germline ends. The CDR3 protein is CSARDLGSFQGGWNEQFF. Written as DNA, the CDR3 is TGCAGTGCTAGAGATCTTGGTTCGTTCCAGGGGGGTTGGAATGAGCAGTTCTTC.

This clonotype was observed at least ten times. CDR3 DNA sequence: TGTGCCAGCAGTTACTCGACTAGCGGGGATCCGGATACGCAGTATTTT. This encodes CASSYSTSGDPDTQYF. The V call is TRBV6-2 or TRBV6-3, the J call TRBJ2-3, with 11 bases identical to TRBD2. The J segment lost 6 bases and the V segment lost 0 bases, leaving 5 bases of the junction unmatched. Germline V CDR1 and CDR2: MNHEY, SVGEGT. This CDR3 contains 16 residues.

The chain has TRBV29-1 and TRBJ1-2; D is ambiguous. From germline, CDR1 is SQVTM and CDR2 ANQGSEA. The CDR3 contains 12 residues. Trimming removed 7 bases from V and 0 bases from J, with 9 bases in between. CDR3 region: CSAWTANYGYTF. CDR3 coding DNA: TGCAGCGCCTGGACGGCTAACTATGGCTACACCTTC.

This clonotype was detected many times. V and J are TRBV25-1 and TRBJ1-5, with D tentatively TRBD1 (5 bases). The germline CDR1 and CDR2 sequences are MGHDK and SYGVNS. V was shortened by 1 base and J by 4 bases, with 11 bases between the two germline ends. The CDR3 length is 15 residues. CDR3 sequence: CASSECLRGNQPQHF. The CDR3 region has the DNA TGTGCCAGCAGTGAATGTTTACGGGGGAATCAGCCCCAGCATTTT.

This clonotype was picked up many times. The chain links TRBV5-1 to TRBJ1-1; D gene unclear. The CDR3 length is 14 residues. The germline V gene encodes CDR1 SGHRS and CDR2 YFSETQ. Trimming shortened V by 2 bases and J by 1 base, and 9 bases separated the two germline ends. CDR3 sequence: CASSFDRGNTEAFF. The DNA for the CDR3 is TGCGCCAGCAGCTTTGATCGCGGGAACACTGAAGCTTTCTTT.

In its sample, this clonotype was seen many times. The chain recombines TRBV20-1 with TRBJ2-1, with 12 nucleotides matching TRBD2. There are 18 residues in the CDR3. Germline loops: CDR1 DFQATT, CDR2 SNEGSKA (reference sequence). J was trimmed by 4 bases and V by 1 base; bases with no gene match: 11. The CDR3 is CSARGLAGEFRGYNEQFF. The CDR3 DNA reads TGCAGTGCTAGAGGACTAGCGGGAGAATTCCGTGGGTACAATGAGCAGTTCTTC.

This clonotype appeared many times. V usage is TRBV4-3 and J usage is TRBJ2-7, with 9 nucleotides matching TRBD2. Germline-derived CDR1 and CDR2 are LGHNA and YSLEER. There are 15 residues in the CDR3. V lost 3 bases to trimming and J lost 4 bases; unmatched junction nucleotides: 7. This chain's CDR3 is CASSHGLSGGYEQYF. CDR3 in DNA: TGCGCCAGCAGCCACGGACTAAGCGGGGGGTACGAGCAGTACTTC.